What follows are 5 T cell receptor beta chains derived from one specimen sequenced in a study of blood T cells in healthy people across ages. Alongside a J-beta primer mix, a sample-barcoded 5' primer served in a second PCR lasting about 7 to 12 cycles. Each CDR3 protein gets one entry after TCRdb re-called the 5' RACE reads with MiXCR. Among 1.2 million to 1.5 million distinct CDR3 sequences listed, roughly 40% were seen once. Sequences were obtained from blood. These receptors were obtained from a woman aged 18-29 years in good health.

The rearrangement joins TRBV24-1 to TRBJ2-1, with D hard to call. The CDR3 length is 14 residues. Germline CDR1 and CDR2: KGHDR and SFDVKD. Trimming shortened V by 3 bases and J by 4 bases, and 9 bases separated the two germline ends. The CDR3 DNA follows: TGTGCCACCAGTGATAATGAGAATTACAATGAGCAGTTCTTC. Translating gives CATSDNENYNEQFF.

As concerns this clonotype: A much larger clone lies a single base off, so this may be a read error. The chain employs TRBV29-1 and TRBJ2-1, with 14 bases aligning to TRBD2. The CDR3 covers 17 residues. Unmatched junction bases numbered 8, after V lost 6 bases and J lost 1 base. Germline V CDR1 and CDR2: SQVTM, ANQGSEA. The CDR3 is CSVGTSGSSRSYNEQFF. The CDR3 coding sequence is TGCAGCGTAGGGACTAGCGGGAGTTCTAGGTCCTACAATGAGCAGTTCTTC.

The CDR3 protein is CSARGTSGGADTQYF. In DNA form, the CDR3 reads TGCAGTGCTAGGGGGACTAGCGGGGGGGCAGATACGCAGTATTTT. The J gene is TRBJ2-3, the V gene TRBV20-1, with 16 bases lining up with TRBD2. The CDR3 is made up of 15 amino acids. The germline gives CDR1 DFQATT, CDR2 SNEGSKA (reference sequence). V gave up 3 bases and J gave up 4 bases; unmatched junction bases: 1.

This chain connects TRBV5-1 to TRBJ2-6; the D is unclear. Germline loops: CDR1 SGHRS, CDR2 YFSETQ. V shed 5 bases and J shed 0 bases, with 6 bases lying between them. CDR3 size: 14 residues. CDR3 sequence reads: CASSGPSGANVLTF. Here the CDR3 DNA reads TGCGCCAGCAGTGGGCCCTCTGGGGCCAACGTCCTGACTTTC.

This sequence joins TRBV10-2 and TRBJ2-3; 7 bases fit TRBD2. The CDR3 is 15 amino acids. Unmatched junction bases numbered 9, after V lost 8 bases and J lost 1 base. In germline, CDR1 is WSHSY, CDR2 SAAADI. The CDR3 is CASRLGGVRTDTQYF. The CDR3 coding sequence is TGCGCCAGCCGGTTGGGGGGGGTCCGCACAGATACGCAGTATTTT.